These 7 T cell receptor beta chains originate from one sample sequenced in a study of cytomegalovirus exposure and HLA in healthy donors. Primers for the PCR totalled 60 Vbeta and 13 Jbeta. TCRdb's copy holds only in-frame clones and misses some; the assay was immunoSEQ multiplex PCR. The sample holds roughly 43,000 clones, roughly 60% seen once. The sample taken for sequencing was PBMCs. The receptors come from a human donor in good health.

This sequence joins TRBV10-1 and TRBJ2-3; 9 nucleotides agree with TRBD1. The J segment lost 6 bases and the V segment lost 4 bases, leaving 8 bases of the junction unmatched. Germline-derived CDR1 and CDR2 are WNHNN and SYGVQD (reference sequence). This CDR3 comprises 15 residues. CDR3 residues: CASSARTGASDTQYF. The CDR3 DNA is TGCGCCAGCAGTGCCCGGACAGGGGCATCCGATACGCAGTATTTT.

CDR3 sequence: CASSQDSAGGDEKLFF. CDR3 sequence (DNA): TGCGCCAGCAGCCAAGATTCGGCGGGAGGTGATGAAAAACTGTTTTTT. The J gene is TRBJ1-4, the V gene TRBV4-3, with unresolved D. Germline V gene sequence: CDR1 LGHNA, CDR2 YSLEER. CDR3 length: 16 residues. The V and J ends lost 0 bases and 6 bases respectively, with 14 bases between them.

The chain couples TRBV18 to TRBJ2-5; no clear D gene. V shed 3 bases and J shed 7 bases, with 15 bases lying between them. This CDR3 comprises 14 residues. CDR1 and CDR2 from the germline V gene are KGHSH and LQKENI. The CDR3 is CASSPDLGPGTQYF. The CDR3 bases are TGTGCCAGCTCACCCGATCTCGGTCCGGGGACCCAGTACTTC.

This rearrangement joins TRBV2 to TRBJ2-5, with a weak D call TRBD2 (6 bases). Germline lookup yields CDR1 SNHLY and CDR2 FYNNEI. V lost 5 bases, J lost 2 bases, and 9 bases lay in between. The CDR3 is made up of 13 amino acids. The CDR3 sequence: CASSLTRQETQYF. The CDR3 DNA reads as TGTGCCAGCAGTCTGACTAGACAAGAGACCCAGTACTTC.

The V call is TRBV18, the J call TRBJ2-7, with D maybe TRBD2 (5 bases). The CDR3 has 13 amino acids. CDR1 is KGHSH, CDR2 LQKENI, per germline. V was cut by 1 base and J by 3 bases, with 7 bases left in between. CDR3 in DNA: TGTGCCAGCTCACCACTAGGACTCTACGAGCAGTACTTC. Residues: CASSPLGLYEQYF. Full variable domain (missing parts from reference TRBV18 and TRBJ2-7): NAGVMQNPRHLVRRRGQEARLRCSPMKGHSHVYWYRQLPEEGLKFMVYLQKENIIDESGMPKERFSAEFPKEGPSILRIQQVVRGDSAAYFCASSPLGLYEQYFGPGTRLTVT.

The CDR3 DNA is TGTGCCAGCCCCCTCCCCCCTCCGGACACTAATAGCAATCAGCCCCAGCATTTT. Protein product: CASPLPPPDTNSNQPQHF. This sequence joins TRBV27 and TRBJ1-5; possible D gene TRBD1, 5 bases. Germline CDR1 reads MNHEY; CDR2 reads SMNVEV (reference sequence). This CDR3 spans 18 amino acids. V was clipped by 8 bases and J by 0 bases, with 23 bases between them.

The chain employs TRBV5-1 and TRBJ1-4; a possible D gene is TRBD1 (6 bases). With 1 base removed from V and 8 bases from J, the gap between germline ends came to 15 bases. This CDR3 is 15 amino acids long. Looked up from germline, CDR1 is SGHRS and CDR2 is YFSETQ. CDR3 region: CASSLLGDTGEKLFF. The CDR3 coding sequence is TGCGCCAGCAGCTTGCTCGGGGACACGGGGGAAAAACTGTTTTTT.